These 2 T cell receptor beta chains were all obtained from the same sample, sequenced in a study of OX40 agonist ivuxolimab in advanced cancers. Profiling relied on immunoSEQ multiplex PCR, and the TCRdb table lists in-frame clones only, not all of them. The sample contains tens of thousands of clones, approximately 87% of which appear only once. The source was CD4+ or CD8+ T cells sorted from blood, collected in a trial of the OX40 agonist ivuxolimab. These receptors all stem from an adult with an advanced solid tumor such as melanoma, head and neck, liver or kidney cancer.

This sequence joins TRBV28 and TRBJ1-5; no definite D call. Trimming removed 5 bases from V and 2 bases from J, with 16 bases in between. The CDR3 is 16 residues long. The germline CDR1 and CDR2 sequences are MDHEN and SYDVKM. CDR3 loop: CASSPASGVGNQPQHF. The DNA of the CDR3 is TGTGCCAGCAGTCCGGCCTCTGGCGTCGGCAATCAGCCCCAGCATTTT.

V usage is TRBV7-2 and J usage is TRBJ1-3; 7 bases are a match to TRBD1. The CDR3 sequence is 15 residues long. Trimming took 5 bases from V and 1 from J; bases not matched to a gene: 5. The germline gives CDR1 SGHTA, CDR2 FQGNSA. The CDR3 DNA sequence: TGTGCCAGCAGCCCCCAGGGGGGATCTGGAAACACCATATATTTT. This gives the protein CASSPQGGSGNTIYF.